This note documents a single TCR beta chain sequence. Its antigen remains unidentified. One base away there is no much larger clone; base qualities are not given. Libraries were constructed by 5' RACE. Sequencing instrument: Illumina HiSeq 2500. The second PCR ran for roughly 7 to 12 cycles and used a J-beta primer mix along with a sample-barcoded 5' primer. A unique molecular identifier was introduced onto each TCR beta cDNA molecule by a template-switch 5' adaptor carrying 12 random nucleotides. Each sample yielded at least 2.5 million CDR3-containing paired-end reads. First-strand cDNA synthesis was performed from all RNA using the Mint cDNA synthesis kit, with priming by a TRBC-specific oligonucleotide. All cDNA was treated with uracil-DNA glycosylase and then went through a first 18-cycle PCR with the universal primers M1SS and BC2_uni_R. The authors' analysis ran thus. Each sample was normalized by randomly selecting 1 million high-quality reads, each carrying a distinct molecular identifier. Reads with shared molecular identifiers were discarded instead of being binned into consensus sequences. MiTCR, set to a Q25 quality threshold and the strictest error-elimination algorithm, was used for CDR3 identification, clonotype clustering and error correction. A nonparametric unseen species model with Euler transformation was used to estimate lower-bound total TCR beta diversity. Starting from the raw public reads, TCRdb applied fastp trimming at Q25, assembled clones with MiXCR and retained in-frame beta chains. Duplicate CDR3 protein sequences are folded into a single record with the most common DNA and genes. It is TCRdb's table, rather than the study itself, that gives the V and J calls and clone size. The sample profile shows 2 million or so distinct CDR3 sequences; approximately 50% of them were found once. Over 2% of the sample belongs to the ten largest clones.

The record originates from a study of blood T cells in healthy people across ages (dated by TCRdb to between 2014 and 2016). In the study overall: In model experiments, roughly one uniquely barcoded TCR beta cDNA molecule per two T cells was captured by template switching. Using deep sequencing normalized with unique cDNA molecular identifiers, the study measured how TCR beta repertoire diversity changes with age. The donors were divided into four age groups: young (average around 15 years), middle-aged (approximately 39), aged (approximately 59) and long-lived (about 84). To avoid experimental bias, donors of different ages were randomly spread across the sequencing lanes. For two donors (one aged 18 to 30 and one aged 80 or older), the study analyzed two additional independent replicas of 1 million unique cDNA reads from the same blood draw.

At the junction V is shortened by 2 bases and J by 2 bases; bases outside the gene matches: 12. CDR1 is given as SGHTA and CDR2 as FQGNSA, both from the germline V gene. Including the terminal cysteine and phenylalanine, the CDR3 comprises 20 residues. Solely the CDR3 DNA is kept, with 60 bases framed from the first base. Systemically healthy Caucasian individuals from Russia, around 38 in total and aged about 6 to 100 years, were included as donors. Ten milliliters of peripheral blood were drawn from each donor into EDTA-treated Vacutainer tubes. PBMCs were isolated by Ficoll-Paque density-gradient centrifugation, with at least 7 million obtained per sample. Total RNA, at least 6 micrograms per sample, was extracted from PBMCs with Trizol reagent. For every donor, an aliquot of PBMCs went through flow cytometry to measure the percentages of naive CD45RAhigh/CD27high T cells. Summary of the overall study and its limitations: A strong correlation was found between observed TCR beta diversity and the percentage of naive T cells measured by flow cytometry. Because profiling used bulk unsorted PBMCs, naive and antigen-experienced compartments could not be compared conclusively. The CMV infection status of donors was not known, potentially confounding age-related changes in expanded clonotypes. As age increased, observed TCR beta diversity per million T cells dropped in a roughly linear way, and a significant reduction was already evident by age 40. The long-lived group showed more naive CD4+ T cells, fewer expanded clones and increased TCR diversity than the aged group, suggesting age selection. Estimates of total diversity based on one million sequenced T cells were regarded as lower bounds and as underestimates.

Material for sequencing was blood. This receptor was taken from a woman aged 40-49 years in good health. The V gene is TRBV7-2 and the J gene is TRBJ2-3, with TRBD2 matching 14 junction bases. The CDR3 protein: CASSLNNPRLAGGYTDTQYF. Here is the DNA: TGTGCCAGCAGCTTAAACAATCCGAGACTAGCGGGGGGGTACACAGATACGCAGTATTTT.